The clone carrying this T cell receptor (beta chain) was observed a handful of times. The CDR3 spans 14 residues. Trimming left V 6 bases short and J 4 bases short, with 12 bases between. Germline V gene lookup returns CDR1 LNHDA and CDR2 SQIVND (reference sequence). The sample is drawn from a study of control samples from healthy donors and cancer patients. Some clones are missing from TCRdb's copy, which holds only in-frame ones; the method was immunoSEQ multiplex PCR. The top ten clones hold 8.7% of a sample with under 150,000 clones, around nine tenths of them seen once. The specimen sequenced was blood. The sequence derives from a young woman in good health. The chain is built from TRBV19 and TRBJ2-2; D gene unclear. DNA for the CDR3: TGTGCCAGTAGCCCGCTCCATTTCACCGGGGAGCTGTTTTTT. Translating gives CASSPLHFTGELFF. The full variable domain, with the rest looked up from reference TRBV19 and TRBJ2-2, is DGGITQSPKYLFRKEGQNVTLSCEQNLNHDAMYWYRQDPGQGLRLIYYSQIVNDFQKGDIAEGYSVSREKKESFPLTVTSAQKNPTAFYLCASSPLHFTGELFFGEGSRLTVL.